This TCR beta chain was profiled in a study of blood T cell repertoires in COVID-19. Whole-study context: Italy, Spain and the United States were the sources of the convalescent and acute COVID-19 samples. T cells, B-cell-depleted T cells, or PBMCs supplied cDNA or gDNA.

This CDR3 contains 18 residues. Germline-derived CDR1 and CDR2 are SGDLS and YYNGEE. V lost 2 bases to trimming and J lost 2 bases; unmatched junction nucleotides: 8. As originally analysed: Counts of nucleated cells, estimated from reference gene primer amplification, were obtained. Repertoires were generated with immunoSEQ multiplex PCR, while TCRdb's copy carries only in-frame clones and drops some. V and J calls and clone size are as listed in that table; D and trimming were resolved from the DNA. The sample consists of more than 40,000 clones, approximately 90% of them appearing once. The J gene is TRBJ2-1, the V gene TRBV9; 12 bases are shared with TRBD2. The origin of this receptor is an older man with acute or convalescent COVID-19. Sample: peripheral blood. The CDR3 loop reads CASSVSSGGGVPYNEQFF. CDR3 nucleotide sequence: TGTGCCAGCAGCGTCTCTAGCGGGGGGGGAGTTCCCTACAATGAGCAGTTCTTC.